The T cell receptor beta chain described here comes from a study of T cell repertoires in urothelial bladder cancer. Study-wide background: The roughly 12 resected lesions were three cT0, three cTa, three cT1 and three cT2 or greater.

V was shortened by 2 bases and J by 5 bases, with 8 bases between the two germline ends. CDR3 size: 12 residues. Per the germline V gene, CDR1 is SGHDT and CDR2 is YYEEEE. A word on this clone: The antigen is not known.

Generated by immunoSEQ multiplex PCR, the TCRdb table keeps only in-frame clones and is missing some. The table shows thousands of clones, with roughly 50% occurring only once. Overall study results and limits: Carcinoma specimens had fewer T cells than benign specimens. One T-cell clone reached up to roughly 15% of carcinoma infiltrating lymphocytes. Infiltrating lymphocytes: median approximately 2% in carcinoma versus about 12% in benign specimens.

V gene TRBV5-6 combines with J gene TRBJ2-7; D not certain. The sample was tumor-infiltrating cells from bladder cancer. This TCR derives from a human donor with urothelial carcinoma. CDR3 sequence (DNA): TGTGCCAGCAGCTTTGGAGCCCACGAGCAGTACTTC. Translating it yields CASSFGAHEQYF.